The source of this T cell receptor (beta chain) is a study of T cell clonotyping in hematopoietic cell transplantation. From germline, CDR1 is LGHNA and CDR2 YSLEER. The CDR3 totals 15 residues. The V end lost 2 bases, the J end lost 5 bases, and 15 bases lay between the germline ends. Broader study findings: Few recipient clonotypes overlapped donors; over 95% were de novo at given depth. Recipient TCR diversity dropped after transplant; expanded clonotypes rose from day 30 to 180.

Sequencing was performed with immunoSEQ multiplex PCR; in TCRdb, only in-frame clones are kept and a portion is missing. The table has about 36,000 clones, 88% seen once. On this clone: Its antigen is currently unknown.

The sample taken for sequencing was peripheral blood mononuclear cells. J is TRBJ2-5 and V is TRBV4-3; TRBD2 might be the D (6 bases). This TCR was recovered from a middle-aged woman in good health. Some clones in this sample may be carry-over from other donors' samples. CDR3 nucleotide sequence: TGCGCCAGCAGCCAAATGGGGACTTTCGGGGAGACCCAGTACTTC. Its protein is CASSQMGTFGETQYF.